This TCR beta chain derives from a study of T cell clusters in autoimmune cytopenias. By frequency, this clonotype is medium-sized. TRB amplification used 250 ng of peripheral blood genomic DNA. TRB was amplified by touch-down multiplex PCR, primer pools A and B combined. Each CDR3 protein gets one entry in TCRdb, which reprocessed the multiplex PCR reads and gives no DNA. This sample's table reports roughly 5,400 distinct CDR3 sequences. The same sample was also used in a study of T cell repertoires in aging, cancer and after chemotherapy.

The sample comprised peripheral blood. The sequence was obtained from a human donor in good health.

The CDR3 region is CASSPGTVKESGANVLTF. The rearrangement uses TRBV6-5 and TRBJ2-6; TCRdb's D gene call, TRBD1, goes unchecked for lack of DNA. The length of the CDR3 is 18 residues. Per germline, CDR1 MNHEY and CDR2 SVGAGI.